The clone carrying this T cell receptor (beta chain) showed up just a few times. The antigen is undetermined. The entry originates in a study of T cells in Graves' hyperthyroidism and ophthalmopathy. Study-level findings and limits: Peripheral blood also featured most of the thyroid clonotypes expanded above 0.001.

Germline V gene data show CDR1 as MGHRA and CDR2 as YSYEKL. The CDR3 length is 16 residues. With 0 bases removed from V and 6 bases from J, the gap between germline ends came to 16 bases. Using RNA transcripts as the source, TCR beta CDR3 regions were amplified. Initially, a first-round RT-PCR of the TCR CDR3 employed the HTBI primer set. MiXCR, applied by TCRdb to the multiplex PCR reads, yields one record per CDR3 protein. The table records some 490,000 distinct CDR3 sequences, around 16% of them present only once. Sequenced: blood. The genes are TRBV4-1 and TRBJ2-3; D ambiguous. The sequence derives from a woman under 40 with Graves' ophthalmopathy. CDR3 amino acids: CASSQESSSLPDTQYF. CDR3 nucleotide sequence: TGCGCCAGCAGCCAAGAATCCTCTAGTCTGCCTGATACGCAGTATTTT.